This T cell receptor beta chain was captured in a study of OX40 agonist ivuxolimab in advanced cancers. Turning to the study itself: With a range of roughly 20 to 80, age averaged approximately 60 years, and about 82% were male. Study outcomes and limitations: CD4+ and CD8+ T cells in blood underwent clonal expansion by week 6 at 0.1 to 3.0 mg/kg.

The CDR3 runs 13 residues. Trimming took 1 base from V and 6 from J, leaving 11 bases between them. The germline gives CDR1 SGHNT, CDR2 YYREEE (reference sequence). Measured with immunoSEQ multiplex PCR; TCRdb has only the in-frame clones, and not every one. The sample includes 9,500 to 15,000 clones, about 76% of them seen just once. As concerns this clone: Antigen specificity is unknown.

V gene TRBV5-4 combines with J gene TRBJ2-7; D is ambiguous. The TCR originated in an adult with an advanced solid tumor such as melanoma, head and neck, liver or kidney cancer. Source: CD4+ or CD8+ T cells sorted from blood, taken in a trial of the OX40 agonist ivuxolimab. CDR3 coding DNA: TGTGCCAGCAGCTTGTGGCAGGTCGCCGAGCAGTACTTC. It is translated as CASSLWQVAEQYF.